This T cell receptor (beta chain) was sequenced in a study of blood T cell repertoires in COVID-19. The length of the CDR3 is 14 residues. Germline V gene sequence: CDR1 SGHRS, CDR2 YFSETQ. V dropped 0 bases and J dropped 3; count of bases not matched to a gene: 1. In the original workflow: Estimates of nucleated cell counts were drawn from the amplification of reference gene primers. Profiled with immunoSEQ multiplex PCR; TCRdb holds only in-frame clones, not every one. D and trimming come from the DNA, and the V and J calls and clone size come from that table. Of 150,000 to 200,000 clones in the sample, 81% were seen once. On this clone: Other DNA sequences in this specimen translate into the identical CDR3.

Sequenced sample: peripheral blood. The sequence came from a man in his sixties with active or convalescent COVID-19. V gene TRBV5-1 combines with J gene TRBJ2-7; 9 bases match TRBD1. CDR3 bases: TGCGCCAGCAGCTTGGGACAGGGGGGCTACGAGCAGTACTTC. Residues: CASSLGQGGYEQYF.